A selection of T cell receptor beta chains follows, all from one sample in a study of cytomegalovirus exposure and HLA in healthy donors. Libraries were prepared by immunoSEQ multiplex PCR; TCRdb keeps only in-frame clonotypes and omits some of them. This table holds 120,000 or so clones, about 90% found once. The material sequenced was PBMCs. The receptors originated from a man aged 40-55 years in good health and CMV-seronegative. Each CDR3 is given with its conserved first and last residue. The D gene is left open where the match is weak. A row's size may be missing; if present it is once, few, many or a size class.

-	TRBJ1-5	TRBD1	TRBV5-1	CASSRGTGEGQPQHF	TGCGCCAGCAGCAGGGGGACAGGGGAAGGTCAGCCCCAGCATTTT
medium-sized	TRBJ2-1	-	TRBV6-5	CASSSGQNNEQFF	TGTGCCAGCAGTTCGGGACAAAACAATGAGCAGTTCTTC
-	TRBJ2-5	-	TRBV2	CASSPSRGRQETQYF	TGTGCCAGCAGCCCCAGCAGGGGTAGACAAGAGACCCAGTACTTC
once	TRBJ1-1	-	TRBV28	CALGGYGYPEAFF	TGTGCCCTCGGGGGGTACGGCTACCCTGAAGCTTTCTTT
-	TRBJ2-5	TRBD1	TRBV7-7	CASSRTGGAETQYF	TGTGCCAGCAGCCGTACAGGGGGAGCGGAGACCCAGTACTTC
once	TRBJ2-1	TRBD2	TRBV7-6	CASSGGGGFNEQFF	TGTGCCAGCAGCGGCGGGGGGGGTTTCAATGAGCAGTTCTTC
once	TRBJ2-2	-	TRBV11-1	CASSLWGRDTGELFF	TGTGCCAGCAGCTTGTGGGGGCGCGACACCGGGGAGCTGTTTTTT
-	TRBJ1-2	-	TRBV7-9	CASSLALGGGNFYTF	TGTGCCAGCAGCTTAGCCCTAGGGGGGGGTAACTTCTACACCTTC
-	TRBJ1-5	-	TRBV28	CASSLPGQPQHF	TGTGCCAGCAGTTTGCCAGGTCAGCCCCAGCATTTT
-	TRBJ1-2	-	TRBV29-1	CSVDPGHSYGYTF	TGCAGCGTTGATCCGGGACACTCCTATGGCTACACCTTC
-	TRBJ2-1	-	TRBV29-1	CSVPGSYNEQFF	TGCAGCGTTCCCGGGTCCTATAATGAGCAGTTCTTC
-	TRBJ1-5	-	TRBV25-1	CASWGGGEQPQHF	TGTGCCAGCTGGGGCGGGGGTGAGCAGCCCCAGCATTTT
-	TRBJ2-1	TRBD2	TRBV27	CASSLDAGGQYSEQFF	TGTGCCAGCAGTTTAGATGCGGGAGGCCAGTATAGTGAGCAGTTCTTC
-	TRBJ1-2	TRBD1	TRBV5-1	CASSLTGGDGYTF	TGCGCCAGCAGCCTAACAGGGGGCGATGGCTACACCTTC
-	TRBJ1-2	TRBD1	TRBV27	CASLNPTGHGYTF	TGTGCCAGCCTAAACCCGACAGGGCATGGCTACACCTTC
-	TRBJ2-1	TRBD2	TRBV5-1	CASSLRVGGDGEQFF	TGCGCCAGCAGCTTGAGAGTGGGGGGGGATGGTGAGCAGTTCTTC
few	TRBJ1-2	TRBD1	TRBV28	CASRPTGVGYGYTF	TGTGCCAGCAGACCGACAGGGGTCGGCTATGGCTACACCTTC
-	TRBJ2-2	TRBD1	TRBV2	CASRGTGFLGELFF	TGTGCCAGCAGGGGGACAGGGTTTTTGGGAGAGCTGTTTTTT
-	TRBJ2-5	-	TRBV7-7	CASSQAKGFQGQYF	TGTGCCAGCAGCCAAGCGAAGGGGTTCCAGGGCCAGTACTTC
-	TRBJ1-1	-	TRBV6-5	CASRRAGGNTEAFF	TGTGCCAGCAGGAGGGCGGGAGGGAACACTGAAGCTTTCTTT
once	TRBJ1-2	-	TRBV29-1	CSVVLGGNYGYTF	TGCAGCGTTGTACTTGGGGGCAACTATGGCTACACCTTC
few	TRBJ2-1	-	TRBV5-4	CASSSWGLYNNEQFF	TGTGCCAGCAGCTCTTGGGGGCTATATAACAATGAGCAGTTCTTC
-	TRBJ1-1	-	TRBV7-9	CASSLGGGANTEAFF	TGTGCCAGCAGCTTAGGTGGAGGGGCGAACACTGAAGCTTTCTTT
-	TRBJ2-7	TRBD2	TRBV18	CASSPGRGSSYEQYF	TGTGCCAGCTCACCCGGGAGGGGGAGCTCCTACGAGCAGTACTTC
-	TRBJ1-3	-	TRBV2	CASSEALPGNTIYF	TGTGCCAGCAGTGAAGCGCTTCCGGGGAACACCATATATTTT
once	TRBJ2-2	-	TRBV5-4	CASSSQGSGELFF	TGTGCCAGCAGTTCCCAGGGATCCGGGGAGCTGTTTTTT
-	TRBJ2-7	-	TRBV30	CAWIAGGAISVYEQYF	TGTGCCTGGATTGCCGGGGGTGCTATATCTGTTTACGAGCAGTACTTC
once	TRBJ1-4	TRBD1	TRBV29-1	CSVVGTGTGEKLFF	TGCAGCGTTGTGGGGACAGGGACTGGAGAAAAACTGTTTTTT
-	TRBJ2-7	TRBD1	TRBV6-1	CASSLLGQGSYEQYF	TGTGCCAGCAGTCTCCTGGGACAGGGATCCTACGAGCAGTACTTC
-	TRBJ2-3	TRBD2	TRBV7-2	CASSPGLAWTDTQYF	TGTGCCAGCAGCCCGGGACTAGCGTGGACAGATACGCAGTATTTT
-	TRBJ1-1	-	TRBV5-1	CASSLVGGMNTEAFF	TGCGCCAGCAGCTTGGTCGGGGGAATGAACACTGAAGCTTTCTTT
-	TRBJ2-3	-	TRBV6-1	CASSEAYTTPTDTQYF	TGTGCCAGCAGTGAGGCTTACACTACACCCACAGATACGCAGTATTTT
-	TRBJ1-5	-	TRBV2	CASSRITIDQPQHF	TGTGCCAGCAGTAGGATAACTATTGACCAGCCCCAGCATTTT
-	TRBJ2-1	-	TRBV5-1	CASSYGLMAGISNEQFF	TGCGCCAGCAGCTACGGCCTTATGGCGGGGATTAGCAATGAGCAGTTCTTC